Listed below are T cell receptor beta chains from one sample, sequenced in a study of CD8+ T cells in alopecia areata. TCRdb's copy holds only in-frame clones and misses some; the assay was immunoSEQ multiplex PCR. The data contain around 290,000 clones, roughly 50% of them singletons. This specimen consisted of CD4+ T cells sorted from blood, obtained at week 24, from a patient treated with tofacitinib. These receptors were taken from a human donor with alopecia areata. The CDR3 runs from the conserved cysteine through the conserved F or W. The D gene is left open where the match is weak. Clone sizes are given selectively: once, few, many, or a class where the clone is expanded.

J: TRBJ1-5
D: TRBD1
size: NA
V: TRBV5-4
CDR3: CASSSGQGEPQHF
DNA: TGTGCCAGCAGCTCCGGACAGGGCGAGCCCCAGCATTTT

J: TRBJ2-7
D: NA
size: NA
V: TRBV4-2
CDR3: CASSQLMDPRDEQYF
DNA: TGTGCCAGCAGCCAACTTATGGACCCCCGGGACGAGCAGTACTTC

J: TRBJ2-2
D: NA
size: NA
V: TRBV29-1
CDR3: CSVGESRRPGELFF
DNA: TGCAGCGTAGGGGAATCACGGAGGCCCGGGGAGCTGTTTTTT

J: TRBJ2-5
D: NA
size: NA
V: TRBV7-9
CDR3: CASSLVGETQYF
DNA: TGTGCCAGCAGCTTGGTGGGAGAGACCCAGTACTTC

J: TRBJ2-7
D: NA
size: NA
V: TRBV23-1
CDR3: CASSQSKENSYEQYF
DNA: TGCGCCAGCAGTCAATCGAAGGAGAACTCCTACGAGCAGTACTTC

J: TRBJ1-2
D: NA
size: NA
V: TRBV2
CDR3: CASGVDRGGYTF
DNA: TGTGCCAGCGGCGTGGATCGAGGTGGCTACACCTTC

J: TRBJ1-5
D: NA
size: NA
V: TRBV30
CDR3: CAWSARTRSGGPQHF
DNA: TGTGCCTGGAGTGCGCGGACGCGTAGTGGAGGGCCCCAGCATTTT

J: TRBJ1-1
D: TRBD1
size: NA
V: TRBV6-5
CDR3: CASSRGQGLAFF
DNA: TGTGCCAGCAGCCGCGGACAGGGGTTAGCTTTCTTT

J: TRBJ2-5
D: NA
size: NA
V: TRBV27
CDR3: CATQGRWGETQYF
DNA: TGTGCCACCCAGGGCAGGTGGGGCGAGACCCAGTACTTC

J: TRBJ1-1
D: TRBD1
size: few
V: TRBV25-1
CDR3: CASSEGQGEAFF
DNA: TGTGCCAGCAGTGAGGGACAGGGCGAAGCTTTCTTT

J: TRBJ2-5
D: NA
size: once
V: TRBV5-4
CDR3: CASSLGEQTAQYF
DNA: TGTGCCAGCAGCTTAGGGGAGCAGACGGCCCAGTACTTC

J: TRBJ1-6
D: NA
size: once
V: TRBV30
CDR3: CAWMARDNSPLHF
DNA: TGTGCCTGGATGGCACGAGATAATTCACCCCTCCACTTT

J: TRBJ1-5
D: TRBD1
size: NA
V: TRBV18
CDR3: CASSPPQGQGSNQPQHF
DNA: TGTGCCAGCTCACCACCCCAAGGACAGGGCAGCAATCAGCCCCAGCATTTT

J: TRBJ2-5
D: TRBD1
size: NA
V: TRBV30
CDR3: CAWSGQGGPQETQYF
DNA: TGTGCCTGGAGTGGACAGGGGGGCCCTCAAGAGACCCAGTACTTC

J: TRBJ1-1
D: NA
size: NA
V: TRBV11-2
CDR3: CASSLFRAGTEAFF
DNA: TGTGCCAGCAGCTTATTCAGGGCAGGCACTGAAGCTTTCTTT

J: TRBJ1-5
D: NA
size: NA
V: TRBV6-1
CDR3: CASTAYTYSNQPQHF
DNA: TGTGCCAGCACCGCTTACACTTATAGCAATCAGCCCCAGCATTTT

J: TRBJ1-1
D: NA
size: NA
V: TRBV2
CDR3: CASSEALEAFF
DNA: TGTGCCAGCAGTGAAGCATTGGAAGCTTTCTTT

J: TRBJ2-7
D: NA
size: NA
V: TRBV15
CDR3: CATSREPGHYEQYF
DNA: TGTGCCACCAGCAGAGAACCAGGCCACTACGAGCAGTACTTC

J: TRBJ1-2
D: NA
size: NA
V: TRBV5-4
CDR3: CASSLSWRRNYGYTF
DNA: TGTGCCAGCAGCTTGTCTTGGCGACGGAACTATGGCTACACCTTC

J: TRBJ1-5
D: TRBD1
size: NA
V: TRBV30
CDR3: CAWSVGQGEDQPQHF
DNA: TGTGCCTGGAGTGTGGGACAGGGGGAAGATCAGCCCCAGCATTTT

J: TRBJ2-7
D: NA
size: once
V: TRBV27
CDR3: CASSLSYPSYEQYF
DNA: TGTGCCAGCAGTTTATCGTATCCCTCCTACGAGCAGTACTTC

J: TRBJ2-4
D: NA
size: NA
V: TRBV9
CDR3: CASSSSVAKNIQYF
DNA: TGTGCCAGCAGCTCCTCAGTAGCCAAAAACATTCAGTACTTC

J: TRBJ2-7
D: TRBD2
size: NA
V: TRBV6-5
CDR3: CASSYSAGGSSYEQYF
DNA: TGTGCCAGCAGTTACTCAGCGGGGGGCTCCTCCTACGAGCAGTACTTC

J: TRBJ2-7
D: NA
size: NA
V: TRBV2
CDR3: CASRPGTYEQYF
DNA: TGTGCCAGCAGACCGGGGACCTACGAGCAGTACTTC

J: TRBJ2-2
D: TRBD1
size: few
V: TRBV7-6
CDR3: CASSLGGQSGELFF
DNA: TGTGCCAGCAGCTTAGGGGGACAGTCCGGGGAGCTGTTTTTT

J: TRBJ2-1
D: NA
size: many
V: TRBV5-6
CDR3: CASSLGTYNNEQFF
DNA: TGTGCCAGCAGCTTAGGGACCTATAACAATGAGCAGTTCTTC

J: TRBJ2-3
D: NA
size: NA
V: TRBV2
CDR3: CASSSTDTQYF
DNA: TGTGCCAGCAGCAGTACAGATACGCAGTATTTT

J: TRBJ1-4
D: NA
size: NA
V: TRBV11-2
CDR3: CASSFAPGHTYEKLFF
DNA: TGTGCCAGCAGCTTCGCACCGGGACATACTTATGAAAAACTGTTTTTT

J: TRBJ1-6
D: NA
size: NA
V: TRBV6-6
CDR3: CASSYSLKDGSLHF
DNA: TGTGCCAGCAGTTACTCGCTGAAGGACGGGTCCCTCCACTTT

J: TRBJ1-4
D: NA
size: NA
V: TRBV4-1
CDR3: CASSQTPGSLNEKLFF
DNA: TGCGCCAGCAGCCAAACCCCCGGCAGCCTTAATGAAAAACTGTTTTTT

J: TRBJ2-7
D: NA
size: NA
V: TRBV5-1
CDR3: CASSLGGVGSEQYF
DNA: TGCGCCAGCAGCTTGGGTGGAGTCGGAAGCGAGCAGTACTTC

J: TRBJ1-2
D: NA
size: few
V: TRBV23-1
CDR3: CASSQRVYRENYGYTF
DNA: TGCGCCAGCAGTCAACGGGTTTACAGGGAGAACTATGGCTACACCTTC

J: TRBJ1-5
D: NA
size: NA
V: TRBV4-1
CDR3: CASSSFLRTDNQPQHF
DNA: TGCGCCAGCAGCAGCTTCTTGCGGACAGACAATCAGCCCCAGCATTTT

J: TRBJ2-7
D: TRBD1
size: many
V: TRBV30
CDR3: CAWSEGAAYEQYF
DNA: TGTGCCTGGAGTGAGGGGGCGGCCTACGAGCAGTACTTC

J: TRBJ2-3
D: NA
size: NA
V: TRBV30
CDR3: CAWSLRGGGAADTQYF
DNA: TGTGCCTGGTCACTTCGGGGCGGCGGGGCTGCAGATACGCAGTATTTT

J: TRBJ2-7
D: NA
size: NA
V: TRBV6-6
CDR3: CASSSRNEQYF
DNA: TGTGCCAGCAGTTCTCGGAACGAGCAGTACTTC

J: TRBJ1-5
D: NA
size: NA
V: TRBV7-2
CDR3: CASSLQGLNQPQHF
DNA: TGTGCCAGCAGCTTACAGGGTCTCAATCAGCCCCAGCATTTT

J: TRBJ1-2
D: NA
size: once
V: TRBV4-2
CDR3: CASSQLEDAYLGGYTF
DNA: TGTGCCAGCAGCCAACTAGAGGACGCCTACTTAGGAGGCTACACCTTC

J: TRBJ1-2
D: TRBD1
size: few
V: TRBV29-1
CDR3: CSGTGGSGYGYTF
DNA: TGCAGCGGTACAGGGGGCAGTGGCTATGGCTACACCTTC

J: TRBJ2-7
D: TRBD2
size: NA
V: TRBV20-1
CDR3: CSAWEGEQYF
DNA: TGCAGTGCTTGGGAGGGCGAGCAGTACTTC

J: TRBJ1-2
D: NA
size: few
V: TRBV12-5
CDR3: CASGDRRDYGYTF
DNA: TGTGCTAGTGGCGACCGGCGGGACTATGGCTACACCTTC

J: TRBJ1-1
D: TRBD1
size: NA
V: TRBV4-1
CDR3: CASSEGQGRNTEAFF
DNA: TGCGCCAGCAGCGAGGGACAGGGAAGGAACACTGAAGCTTTCTTT

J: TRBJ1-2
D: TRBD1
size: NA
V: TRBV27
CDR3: CASSDRAGYTF
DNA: TGTGCCAGCAGTGACAGGGCTGGCTACACCTTC

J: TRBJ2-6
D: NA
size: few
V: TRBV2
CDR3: CASSLDSSGANVLTF
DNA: TGTGCCAGCAGTTTGGACAGTTCTGGGGCCAACGTCCTGACTTTC

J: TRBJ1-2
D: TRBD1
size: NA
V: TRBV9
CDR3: CASSVGAGTGGDYGYTF
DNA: TGTGCCAGCAGCGTGGGAGCTGGGACAGGGGGCGACTATGGCTACACCTTC

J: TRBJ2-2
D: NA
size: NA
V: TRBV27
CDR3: CARRDLEVRGELFF
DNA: TGTGCCAGAAGGGACCTCGAGGTTAGGGGGGAGCTGTTTTTT